This T cell receptor (beta chain) was sequenced during a study of CD8 T cells in ankylosing spondylitis. TCRdb reanalysed the 5' RACE reads using MiXCR and keeps one entry per CDR3 protein. The table shows some 240,000 distinct CDR3 sequences, with roughly a quarter occurring only once. Trimming cost V 5 bases and J 1 base, with 14 bases left between them. Germline V lookup: CDR1 ENHRY, CDR2 SYGVKD. The CDR3 extends over 15 amino acids. The table lists this clonotype with many counts. The origin of this receptor is a male donor with ankylosing spondylitis or in good health (not recorded which). Sample: blood, either unsorted or a sorted T cell fraction (not recorded which). The V and J genes are TRBV10-3 and TRBJ2-5; possible D gene TRBD2, 5 bases. CDR3 residues: CAISSGVLAQETQYF. The CDR3 coding sequence is TGTGCCATCAGTTCCGGGGTCCTTGCCCAAGAGACCCAGTACTTC.